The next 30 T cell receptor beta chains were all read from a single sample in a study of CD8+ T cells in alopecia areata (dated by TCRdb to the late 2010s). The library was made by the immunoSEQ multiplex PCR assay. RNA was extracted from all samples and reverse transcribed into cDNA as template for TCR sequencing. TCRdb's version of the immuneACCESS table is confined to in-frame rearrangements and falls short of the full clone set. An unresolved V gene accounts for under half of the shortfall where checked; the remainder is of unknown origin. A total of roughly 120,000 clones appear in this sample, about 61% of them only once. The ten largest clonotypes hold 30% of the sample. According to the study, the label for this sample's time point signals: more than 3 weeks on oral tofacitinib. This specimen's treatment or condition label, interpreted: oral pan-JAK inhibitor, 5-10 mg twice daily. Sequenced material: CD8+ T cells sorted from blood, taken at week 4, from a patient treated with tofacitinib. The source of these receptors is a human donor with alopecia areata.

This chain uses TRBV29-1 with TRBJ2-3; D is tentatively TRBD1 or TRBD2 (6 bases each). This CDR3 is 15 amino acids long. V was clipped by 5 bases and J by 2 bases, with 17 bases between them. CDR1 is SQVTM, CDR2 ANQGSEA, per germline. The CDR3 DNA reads TGCAGCGTTCAGGAGGGGGTAGAGTACACAGATACGCAGTATTTT. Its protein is CSVQEGVEYTDTQYF.

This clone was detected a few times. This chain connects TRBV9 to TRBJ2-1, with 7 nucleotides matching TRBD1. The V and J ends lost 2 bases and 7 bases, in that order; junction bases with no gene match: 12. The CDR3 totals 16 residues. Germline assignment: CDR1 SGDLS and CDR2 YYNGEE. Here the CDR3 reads CASSVAPGQLLNEQFF. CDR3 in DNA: TGTGCCAGCAGCGTCGCCCCGGGACAGCTCCTGAATGAGCAGTTCTTC.

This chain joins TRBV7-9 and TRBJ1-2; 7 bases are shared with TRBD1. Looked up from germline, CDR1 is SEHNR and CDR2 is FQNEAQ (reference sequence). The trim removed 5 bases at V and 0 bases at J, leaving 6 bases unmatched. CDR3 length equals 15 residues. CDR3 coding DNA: TGTGCCAGCAGCCCTGGGACAGCTGCTAACTATGGCTACACCTTC. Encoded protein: CASSPGTAANYGYTF.

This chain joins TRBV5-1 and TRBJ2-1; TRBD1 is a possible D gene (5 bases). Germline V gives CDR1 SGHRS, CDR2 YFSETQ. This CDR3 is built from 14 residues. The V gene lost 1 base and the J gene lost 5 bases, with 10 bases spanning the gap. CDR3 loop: CASSLLGLHNEQFF. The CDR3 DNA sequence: TGCGCCAGCAGCTTGCTGGGGCTACACAATGAGCAGTTCTTC.

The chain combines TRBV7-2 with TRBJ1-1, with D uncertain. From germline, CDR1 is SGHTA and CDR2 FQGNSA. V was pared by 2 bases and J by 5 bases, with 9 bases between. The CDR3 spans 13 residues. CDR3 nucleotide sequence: TGTGCCAGCAGCTTACTAGGAGGAACTGAAGCTTTCTTT. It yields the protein CASSLLGGTEAFF.

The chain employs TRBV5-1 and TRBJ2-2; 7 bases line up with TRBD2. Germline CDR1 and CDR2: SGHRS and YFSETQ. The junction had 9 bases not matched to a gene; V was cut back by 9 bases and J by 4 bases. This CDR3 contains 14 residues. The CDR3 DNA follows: TGCGCCACCCGGGGGGTCTCGGCCACCGGGGAGCTGTTTTTT. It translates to CATRGVSATGELFF.

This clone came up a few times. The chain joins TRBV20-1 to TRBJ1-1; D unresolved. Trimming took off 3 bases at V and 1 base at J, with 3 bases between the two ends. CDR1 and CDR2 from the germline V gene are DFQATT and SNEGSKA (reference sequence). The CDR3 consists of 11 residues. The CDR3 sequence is CSARKNTEAFF. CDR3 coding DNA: TGCAGTGCTAGGAAGAACACTGAAGCTTTCTTT.

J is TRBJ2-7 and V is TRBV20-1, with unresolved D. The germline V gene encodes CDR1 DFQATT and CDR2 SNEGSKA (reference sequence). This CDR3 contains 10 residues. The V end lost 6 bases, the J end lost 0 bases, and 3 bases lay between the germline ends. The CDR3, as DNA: TGCAGTGCGCTCTCCTACGAGCAGTACTTC. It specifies CSALSYEQYF.

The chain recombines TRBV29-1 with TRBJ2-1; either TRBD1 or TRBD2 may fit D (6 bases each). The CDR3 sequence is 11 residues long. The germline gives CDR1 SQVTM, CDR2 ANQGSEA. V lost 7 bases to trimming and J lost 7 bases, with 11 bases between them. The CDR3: CSARRGNEQFF. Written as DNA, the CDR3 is TGCAGCGCCAGGAGGGGGAATGAGCAGTTCTTC.

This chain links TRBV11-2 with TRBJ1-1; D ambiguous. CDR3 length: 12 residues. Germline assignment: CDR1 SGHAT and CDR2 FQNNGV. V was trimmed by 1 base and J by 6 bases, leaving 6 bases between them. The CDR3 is CASSLVGSEAFF. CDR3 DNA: TGTGCCAGCAGCTTAGTGGGTTCTGAAGCTTTCTTT.

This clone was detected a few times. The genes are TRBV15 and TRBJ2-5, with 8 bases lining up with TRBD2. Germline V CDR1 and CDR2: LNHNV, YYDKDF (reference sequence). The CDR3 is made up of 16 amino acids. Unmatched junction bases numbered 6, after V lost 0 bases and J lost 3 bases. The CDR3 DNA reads TGTGCCACCAGCAGAGATAGGGCACTAGCGGAAGAGACCCAGTACTTC. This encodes CATSRDRALAEETQYF.

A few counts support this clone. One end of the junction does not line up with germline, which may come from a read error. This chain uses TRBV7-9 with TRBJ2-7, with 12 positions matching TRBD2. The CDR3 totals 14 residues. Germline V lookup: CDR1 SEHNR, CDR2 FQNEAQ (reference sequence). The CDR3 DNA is TGTGCCAGCAGCCTAGCGGGGGGGCCTCGTGAGCAGTACTTC. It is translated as CASSLAGGPREQYF.

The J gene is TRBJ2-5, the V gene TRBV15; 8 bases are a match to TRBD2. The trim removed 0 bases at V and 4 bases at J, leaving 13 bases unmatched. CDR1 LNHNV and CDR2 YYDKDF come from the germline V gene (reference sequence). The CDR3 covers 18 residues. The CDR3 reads CATSREGGTRAGLETQYF. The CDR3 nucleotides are TGTGCCACCAGCAGAGAGGGTGGGACTAGAGCGGGCTTAGAGACCCAGTACTTC.

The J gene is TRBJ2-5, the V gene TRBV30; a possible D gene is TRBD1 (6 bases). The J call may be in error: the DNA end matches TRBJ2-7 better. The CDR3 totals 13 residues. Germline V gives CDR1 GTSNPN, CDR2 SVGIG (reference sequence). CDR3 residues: CAWSVLRGNEQYF. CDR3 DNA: TGTGCCTGGAGTGTACTAAGGGGGAACGAGCAGTACTTC.

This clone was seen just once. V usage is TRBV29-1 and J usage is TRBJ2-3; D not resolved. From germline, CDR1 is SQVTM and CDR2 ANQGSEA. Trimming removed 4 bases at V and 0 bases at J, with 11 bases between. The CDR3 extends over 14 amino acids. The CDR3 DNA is TGCAGCGTTGTTATCCAACCTAGCACAGATACGCAGTATTTT. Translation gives CSVVIQPSTDTQYF.

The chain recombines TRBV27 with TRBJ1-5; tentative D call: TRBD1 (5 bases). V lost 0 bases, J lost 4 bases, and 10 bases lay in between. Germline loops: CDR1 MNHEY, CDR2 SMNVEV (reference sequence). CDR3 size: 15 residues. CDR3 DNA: TGTGCCAGCAGTTTATCCGGACAAGCTAATCAGCCCCAGCATTTT. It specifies CASSLSGQANQPQHF.

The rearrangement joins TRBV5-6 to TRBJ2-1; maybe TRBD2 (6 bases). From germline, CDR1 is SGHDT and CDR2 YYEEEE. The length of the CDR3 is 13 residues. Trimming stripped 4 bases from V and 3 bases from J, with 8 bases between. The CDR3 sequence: CASSGGIYNEQFF. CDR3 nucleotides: TGTGCCAGCAGCGGGGGGATCTACAATGAGCAGTTCTTC.

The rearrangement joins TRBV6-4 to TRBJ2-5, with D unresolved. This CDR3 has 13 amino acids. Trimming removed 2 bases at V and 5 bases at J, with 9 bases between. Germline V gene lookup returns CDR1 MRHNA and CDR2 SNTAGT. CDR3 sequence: CASSDTPYETQYF. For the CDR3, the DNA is TGTGCCAGCAGTGACACACCCTACGAGACCCAGTACTTC.

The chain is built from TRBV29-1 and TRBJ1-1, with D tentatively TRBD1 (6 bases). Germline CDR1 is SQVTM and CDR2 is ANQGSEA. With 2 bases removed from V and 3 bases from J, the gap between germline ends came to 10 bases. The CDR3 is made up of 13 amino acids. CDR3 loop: CSVEKGVDTEAFF. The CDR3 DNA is TGCAGCGTTGAAAAGGGGGTAGACACTGAAGCTTTCTTT. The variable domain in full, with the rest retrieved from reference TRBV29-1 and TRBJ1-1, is SAVISQKPSRDICQRGTSLTIQCQVDSQVTMMFWYRQQPGQSLTLIATANQGSEATYESGFVIDKFPISRPNLTFSTLTVSNMSPEDSSIYLCSVEKGVDTEAFFGQGTRLTVV.

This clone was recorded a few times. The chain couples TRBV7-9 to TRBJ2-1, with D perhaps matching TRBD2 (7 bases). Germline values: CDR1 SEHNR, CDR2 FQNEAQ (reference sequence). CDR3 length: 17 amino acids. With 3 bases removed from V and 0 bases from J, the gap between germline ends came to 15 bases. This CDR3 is CASSLGGGLSSYNEQFF. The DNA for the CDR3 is TGTGCCAGCAGCTTGGGCGGGGGCCTTAGCTCCTACAATGAGCAGTTCTTC.

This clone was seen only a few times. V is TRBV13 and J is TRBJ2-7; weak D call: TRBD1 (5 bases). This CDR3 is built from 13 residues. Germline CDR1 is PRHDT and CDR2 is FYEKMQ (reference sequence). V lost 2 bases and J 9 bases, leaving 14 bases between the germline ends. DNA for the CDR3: TGTGCCAGCAGCTTATCCGCCAGGGCGGCGCAGTACTTC. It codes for CASSLSARAAQYF.

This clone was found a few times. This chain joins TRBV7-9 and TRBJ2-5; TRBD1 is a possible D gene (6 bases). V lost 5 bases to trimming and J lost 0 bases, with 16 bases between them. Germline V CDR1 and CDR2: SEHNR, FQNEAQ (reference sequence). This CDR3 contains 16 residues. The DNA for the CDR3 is TGTGCCAGCAGCATTATCACACAGGGCAACCAAGAGACCCAGTACTTC. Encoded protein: CASSIITQGNQETQYF.

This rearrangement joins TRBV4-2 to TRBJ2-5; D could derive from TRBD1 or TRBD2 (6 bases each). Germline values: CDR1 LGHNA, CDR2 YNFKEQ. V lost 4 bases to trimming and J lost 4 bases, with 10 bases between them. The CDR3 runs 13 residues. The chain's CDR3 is CASSPWGAETQYF. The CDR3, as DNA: TGTGCCAGCAGCCCTTGGGGGGCAGAGACCCAGTACTTC.

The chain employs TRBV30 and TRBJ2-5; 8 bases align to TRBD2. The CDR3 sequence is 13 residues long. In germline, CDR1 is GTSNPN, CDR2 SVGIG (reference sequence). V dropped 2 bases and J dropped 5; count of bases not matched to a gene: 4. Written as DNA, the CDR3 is TGTGCCTGGAGTTACGGGAGGGAGGAGACCCAGTACTTC. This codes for CAWSYGREETQYF.

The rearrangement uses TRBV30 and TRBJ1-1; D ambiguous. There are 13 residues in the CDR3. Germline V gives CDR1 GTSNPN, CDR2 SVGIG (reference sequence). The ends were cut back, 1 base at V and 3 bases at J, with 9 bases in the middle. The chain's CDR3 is CAWSADGDTEAFF. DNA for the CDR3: TGTGCCTGGAGTGCGGACGGTGACACTGAAGCTTTCTTT.

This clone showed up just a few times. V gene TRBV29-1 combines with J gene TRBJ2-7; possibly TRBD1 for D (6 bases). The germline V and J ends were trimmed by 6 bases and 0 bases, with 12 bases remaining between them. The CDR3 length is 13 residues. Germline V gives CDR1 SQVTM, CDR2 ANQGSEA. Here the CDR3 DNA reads TGCAGCGTGCTGGACAGAATCTCCTACGAGCAGTACTTC. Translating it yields CSVLDRISYEQYF.

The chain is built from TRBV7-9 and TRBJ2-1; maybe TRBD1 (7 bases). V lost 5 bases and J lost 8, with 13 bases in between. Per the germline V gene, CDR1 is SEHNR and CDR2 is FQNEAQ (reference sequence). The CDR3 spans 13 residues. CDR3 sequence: CASSPTGEDEQFF. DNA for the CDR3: TGTGCCAGCAGCCCAACAGGGGAGGATGAGCAGTTCTTC.

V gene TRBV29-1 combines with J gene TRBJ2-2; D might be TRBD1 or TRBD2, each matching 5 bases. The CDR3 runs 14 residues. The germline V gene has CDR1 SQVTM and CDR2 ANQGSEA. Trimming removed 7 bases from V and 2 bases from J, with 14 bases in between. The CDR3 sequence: CSAARDPNTGELFF. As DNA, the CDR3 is TGCAGCGCTGCCCGGGACCCAAACACCGGGGAGCTGTTTTTT.

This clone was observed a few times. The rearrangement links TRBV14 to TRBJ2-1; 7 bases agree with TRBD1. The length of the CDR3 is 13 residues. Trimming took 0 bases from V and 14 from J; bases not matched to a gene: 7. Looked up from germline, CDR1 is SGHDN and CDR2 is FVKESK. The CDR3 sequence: CASSQEGQLQEFF. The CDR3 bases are TGTGCCAGCAGCCAAGAGGGACAGCTTCAGGAGTTCTTC.

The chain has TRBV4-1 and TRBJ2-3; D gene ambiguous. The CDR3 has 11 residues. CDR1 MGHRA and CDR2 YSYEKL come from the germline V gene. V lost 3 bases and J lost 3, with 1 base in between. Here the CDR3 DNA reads TGCGCCAGCAGCCAGACAGATACGCAGTATTTT. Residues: CASSQTDTQYF.